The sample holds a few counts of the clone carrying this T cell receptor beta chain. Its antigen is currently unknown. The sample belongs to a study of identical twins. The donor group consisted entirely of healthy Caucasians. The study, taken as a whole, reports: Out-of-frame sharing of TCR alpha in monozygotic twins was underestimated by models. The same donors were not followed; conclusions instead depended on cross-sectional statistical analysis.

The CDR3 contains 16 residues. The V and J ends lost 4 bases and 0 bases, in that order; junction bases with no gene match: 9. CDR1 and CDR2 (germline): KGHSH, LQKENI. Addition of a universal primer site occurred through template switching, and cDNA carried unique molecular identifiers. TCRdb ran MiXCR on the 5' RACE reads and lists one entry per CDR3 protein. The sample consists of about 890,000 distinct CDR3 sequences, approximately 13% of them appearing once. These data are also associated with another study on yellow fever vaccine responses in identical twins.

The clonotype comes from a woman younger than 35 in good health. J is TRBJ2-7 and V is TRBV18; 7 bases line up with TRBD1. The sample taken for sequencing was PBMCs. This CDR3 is CASSLFRDSPSYEQYF. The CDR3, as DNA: TGTGCCAGCTCACTCTTCCGGGACAGTCCCTCCTACGAGCAGTACTTC.